Sequencing of this T cell receptor (beta chain) was carried out in a study of T cell changes during pregnancy in multiple sclerosis. Assay: immunoSEQ multiplex PCR; the TCRdb copy retains only in-frame clones and omits some. The repertoire consists of around 53,000 clones, with around 92% occurring once and the leading ten covering approximately 0.6%. The V end lost 0 bases, the J end lost 4 bases, and 20 bases lay between the germline ends. Germline values: CDR1 SGDLS, CDR2 YYNGEE. The CDR3 covers 17 residues. This receptor was obtained from a female donor with multiple sclerosis, enrolled in a pregnancy study. The source material was CD4+ T cells from peripheral blood mononuclear cells, sampled after pregnancy. V and J are TRBV9 and TRBJ2-7; tentative D call: TRBD2 (6 bases). Here the CDR3 DNA reads TGTGCCAGCAGCGTAGGCTGGGGAGCGGGCGAGTTATACGAGCAGTACTTC. Protein sequence: CASSVGWGAGELYEQYF.